This passage covers 21 T cell receptor beta chains from one sample sequenced in a study of T cell clonality in common variable immunodeficiency. The protocol was immunoSEQ multiplex PCR, while the TCRdb copy is restricted to in-frame clones and leaves out a portion. The repertoire consists of about 52,000 clones, none detected only once. Sequencing was done on a sample of peripheral blood mononuclear cells. These receptors originate from a person aged 18 to 70 in good health.

Of note for this clone: Read sequence stops 3 residues before the CDR3 end, and the germline J gene provides the missing end. The V call is TRBV5-1, the J call TRBJ2-1; TRBD2 matches 10 bases. CDR1 is SGHRS, CDR2 YFSETQ, per germline. There are 15 residues in the CDR3. J lost 8 bases, V lost 4 bases, and 9 bases had no gene match. The CDR3 spells CASSPTGLAVYEQFF. Incomplete CDR3 DNA: TGCGCCAGCAGCCCGACCGGACTAGCGGTCTATGAG.

This clone was counted at least ten times. At one of its ends the junction is not consistent with the germline gene, which may arise from a read error. The CDR3 end is not reached by the read, which stops 3 residues before it; the germline J gene fills it in. The chain recombines TRBV5-1 with TRBJ2-3; 11 positions agree with TRBD2. Germline CDR1 reads SGHRS; CDR2 reads YFSETQ. The CDR3 is 16 residues long. The chain's CDR3 is CVSSLISGGGTDTQYF. The CDR3 bases that were read are TGCGTCAGCAGCTTGATTAGCGGGGGGGGAACAGATACG.

The table lists this clone with many counts. From the germline J gene comes the end of the CDR3, since the read stops 3 residues before it. This chain links TRBV10-3 with TRBJ2-7; the D gene could be TRBD1 or TRBD2 (5 bases each). V was clipped by 8 bases and J by 1 base, with 18 bases between them. Germline CDR1 reads ENHRY; CDR2 reads SYGVKD. The CDR3 totals 15 residues. The sequenced part of the CDR3 DNA is TGTGCCATCCAACCGGAGGCAGGGTCGTCCTACGAG. This translates into CAIQPEAGSSYE. The whole CDR3 reads CAIQPEAGSSYEQYF.

This clone was recorded at least ten times. The CDR3 here is CSASFGQGIVRANYGYTF. The CDR3 DNA, read in part, is TGCAGTGCTAGTTTCGGACAGGGCATTGTTAGAGCTAACTATGGC. The gene calls are TRBV20-1 and TRBJ1-2; 8 bases fit TRBD1. The read terminates 3 residues ahead of where the CDR3 ends, so the germline J gene completes it. Germline CDR1 is DFQATT and CDR2 is SNEGSKA (reference sequence). After removal of 3 bases from V and 0 bases from J, the junction contained 15 bases not matched to a gene. The length of the CDR3 is 18 residues.

This clone was counted a few times. The read ends 3 residues shy of where the CDR3 ends; the end is completed using the germline J gene. Distinct nucleotide sequences in the sample also encode this CDR3. The genes are TRBV6-2 or TRBV6-3 and TRBJ1-5, with TRBD1 matching over 7 bases. Trimming cost V 7 bases and J 1 base; bases outside gene matches: 7. This CDR3 is built from 15 residues. CDR1 is MNHEY and CDR2 is SVGEGT in the germline V gene. The part of the CDR3 DNA that was read is TGTGCCAGCACCCTGGGACAGTACAGCAATCAGCCC. This codes for CASTLGQYSNQP. Given in full, the CDR3 is CASTLGQYSNQPQHF.

This clone came up many times. With the read ending 3 residues before the CDR3 end, the germline J gene is used to fill in that end. V gene TRBV7-9 combines with J gene TRBJ2-7; 11 nucleotides agree with TRBD2. Germline V lookup: CDR1 SEHNR, CDR2 FQNEAQ (reference sequence). The J segment lost 0 bases and the V segment lost 6 bases, leaving 4 bases of the junction unmatched. CDR3 length: 15 amino acids. The part of the CDR3 DNA that was read is TGTGCCAGCAGGAAACTAGCGGGGGTCTCCTACGAG. Its protein is CASRKLAGVSYE. In full, the CDR3 reads CASRKLAGVSYEQYF.

This clone came up many times. The CDR3 is cut off 3 residues early in the read; its end comes from the germline J gene. The genes are TRBV5-4 and TRBJ2-3, with 9 bases matching TRBD1. The germline CDR1 and CDR2 sequences are SGHNT and YYREEE (reference sequence). V gave up 4 bases and J gave up 6 bases; unmatched junction bases: 6. The CDR3 sequence is 14 residues long. The CDR3 is CASSKGQGPDTQYF. Incomplete CDR3 DNA: TGTGCCAGCAGCAAGGGACAGGGTCCCGATACG.

Ten or more counts support this clone. The read ends 3 residues shy of where the CDR3 ends; the end is completed using the germline J gene. This chain connects TRBV6-2 or TRBV6-3 to TRBJ2-1; D is perhaps TRBD2 (5 bases). The CDR3 has 15 amino acids. Germline V gene lookup returns CDR1 MNHEY and CDR2 SVGEGT. The V end lost 2 bases, the J end lost 0 bases, and 8 bases lay between the germline ends. The DNA read from the CDR3 is TGTGCCAGCAGTTACCGGGGAAGCTCCTACAATGAG. Its protein is CASSYRGSSYNE. The whole CDR3 sequence is CASSYRGSSYNEQFF.

This clone was counted a few times. The read halts 3 residues ahead of the CDR3 end, with the missing end drawn from the germline J gene. V and J are TRBV18 and TRBJ1-2, with 12 bases fitting TRBD1. Per germline, CDR1 KGHSH and CDR2 LQKENI. The CDR3 runs to 17 residues. Incomplete CDR3 DNA: TGTGCCAGCTCACCTGAGAAGGGGGACAGGGGGCAACTTGAC. Protein: CASSPEKGDRGQLD. The whole CDR3 reads CASSPEKGDRGQLDYTF.

This clone occurred many times. The CDR3 end falls 3 residues outside the read, so it is completed with the germline J gene. J is TRBJ2-7 and V is TRBV27, with 10 bases lining up with TRBD2. This CDR3 has 15 residues. Germline lookup yields CDR1 MNHEY and CDR2 SMNVEV (reference sequence). V shed 1 base, J shed 0 bases, and the junction held 0 bases outside the gene matches. The sequenced part of the CDR3 DNA is TGTGCCAGCAGTTTATGGACTAGCGGCTCCTACGAG. Translating it yields CASSLWTSGSYE. The CDR3 as a whole reads CASSLWTSGSYEQYF.

This clone was observed many times. With the read ending 3 residues before the CDR3 end, the germline J gene is used to fill in that end. J is TRBJ2-7 and V is TRBV12-3 or TRBV12-4; no definite D call. Trimming shortened V by 1 base and J by 3 bases, and 7 bases separated the two germline ends. The CDR3 covers 13 residues. The CDR3 reads CASSLVENYEQYF. Incomplete CDR3 DNA: TGTGCCAGCAGTTTAGTAGAGAACTACGAG.

This clone was observed at least ten times. Read coverage stops 3 residues before the CDR3 terminus; the germline J gene supplies the remainder. This chain uses TRBV19 with TRBJ1-1; D is possibly TRBD1 (6 bases). CDR1 is LNHDA, CDR2 SQIVND, per germline (reference sequence). CDR3 length: 12 amino acids. The sequenced CDR3 bases are TGTGCCAGTAGTACGGGGGGCCTAAGA. Encoded protein: CASSTGGLR. The complete CDR3 protein is CASSTGGLRAFF.

The table lists this clone with many counts. From the germline J gene comes the end of the CDR3, since the read stops 3 residues before it. The chain is built from TRBV7-2 and TRBJ1-1; 7 bases fit TRBD1. The germline V gene encodes CDR1 SGHTA and CDR2 FQGNSA. V gave up 5 bases and J gave up 5 bases; unmatched junction bases: 8. The length of the CDR3 is 14 residues. The CDR3 is CASSLAGGGTEAFF. The sequenced CDR3 bases are TGTGCCAGCAGCCTCGCAGGGGGTGGTACTGAA.

A remark on this clone: The missing CDR3 end, 3 residues past where the read stops, is filled in from the germline J gene. This sequence joins TRBV13 and TRBJ2-3; 12 bases map to TRBD2. The CDR3 covers 15 residues. V was pared by 6 bases and J by 5 bases, with 6 bases of the junction left unmatched. From germline, CDR1 is PRHDT and CDR2 FYEKMQ (reference sequence). This chain's CDR3 is CASRSSGGALDTQYF. CDR3 DNA, as far as it was read: TGTGCCAGCAGATCTAGCGGGGGGGCCTTAGATACG.

This clone was recorded many times. The sequence runs out 3 residues before the end of the CDR3; the remainder is reconstructed from the germline J gene. The genes are TRBV20-1 and TRBJ2-4; the D is unclear. The CDR3 runs to 15 residues. V was pared by 0 bases and J by 8 bases, with 17 bases between. Germline V gene lookup returns CDR1 DFQATT and CDR2 SNEGSKA (reference sequence). The CDR3 protein is CSARDDVLDVYIQYF. The part of the CDR3 DNA that was read is TGCAGTGCTAGAGATGACGTCCTAGACGTATACATT.

This clone was recorded at least ten times. The CDR3 goes on 3 residues after the read ends, and that part is filled in from the germline J gene. The rearrangement uses TRBV6-2 or TRBV6-3 and TRBJ2-1; weak D call: TRBD1 (5 bases). CDR3 length equals 15 residues. V lost 0 bases and J 8 bases, leaving 14 bases between the germline ends. The V gene's germline CDR1 is MNHEY and CDR2 SVGEGT. Incomplete CDR3 DNA: TGTGCCAGCAGTTACTCTCAGGGTTTGGGCGATGAG. Translated: CASSYSQGLGDE. Given in full, the CDR3 is CASSYSQGLGDEQFF.

In this sample, this clone turned up many times. One end of the junction does not line up with germline, which may come from a read error. The CDR3 end lies 3 residues beyond the end of the read and is filled in from the germline J gene. The chain uses TRBV4-2 and TRBJ2-3; TRBD1 matches 7 bases. Germline V gene sequence: CDR1 LGHNA, CDR2 YNFKEQ. CDR3 size: 15 residues. The CDR3 DNA, read in part, is TGCGCCAGCAGCCAAACAGGGGCGATGACAGATACG. Protein sequence: CASSQTGAMTDT. The entire CDR3 protein is CASSQTGAMTDTQYF.

This clone was picked up many times. The CDR3 end is not reached by the read, which stops 3 residues before it; the germline J gene fills it in. V usage is TRBV5-4 and J usage is TRBJ2-2; perhaps TRBD2 as D (7 bases). In germline, CDR1 is SGHNT, CDR2 YYREEE (reference sequence). The CDR3 consists of 16 residues. V dropped 3 bases and J dropped 3 bases, with 15 bases sitting between them. The CDR3 protein is CASSSGGGEYTGELFF. Incomplete CDR3 DNA: TGTGCCAGCAGCTCGGGGGGCGGGGAGTACACCGGGGAG.

This clone was seen ten or more times. The junction shows a germline mismatch at one end, possibly a read error. Coverage ceases 3 residues before the CDR3 finishes, and the germline J gene fills in the end. The rearrangement joins TRBV7-4 to TRBJ1-2; a possible D gene is TRBD1 (6 bases). From germline, CDR1 is SGHVT and CDR2 SQSDAQ. There are 13 residues in the CDR3. Partial CDR3 DNA: TGTGCGAGCAGTGGCAGGGGCGACTATGGC. Translating it yields CASSGRGDYG. The CDR3 reads in full as CASSGRGDYGYTF.

This clone was detected many times. The observed sequence ends 3 residues before the CDR3 terminus, with the missing tail filled in from the germline J gene. V is TRBV5-8 and J is TRBJ1-5; tentative D call: TRBD1 (5 bases). Trimming removed 2 bases from V and 3 bases from J, with 9 bases in between. CDR1 and CDR2 (germline): SGHTS, YDEGEE. This CDR3 contains 14 residues. The part of the CDR3 DNA that was read is TGTGCCAGCAGCTTCCGGGGGATCAATCAGCCC. Protein sequence: CASSFRGINQP. The full-length CDR3 reads as CASSFRGINQPQHF.

Only a few counts were recorded for this clone. The read terminates 3 residues ahead of where the CDR3 ends, so the germline J gene completes it. The rearrangement joins TRBV18 to TRBJ1-3; no clear D. Per germline, CDR1 KGHSH and CDR2 LQKENI. The CDR3 length is 16 residues. V was shortened by 3 bases and J by 1 base, with 13 bases between the two germline ends. The CDR3 spells CASSPREDFSGNTIYF. The CDR3 DNA, read in part, is TGTGCCAGCTCACCGAGGGAGGACTTTTCTGGAAACACC. The full variable domain, its missing parts supplied by reference TRBV18 and TRBJ1-3, is NAGVMQNPRHLVRRRGQEARLRCSPMKGHSHVYWYRQLPEEGLKFMVYLQKENIIDESGMPKERFSAEFPKEGPSILRIQQVVRGDSAAYFCASSPREDFSGNTIYFGEGSWLTVV.